This T cell receptor beta chain was recorded in a study of T cells in Graves' hyperthyroidism and ophthalmopathy. Broader study findings: In the blood, most expanded thyroid clonotypes above 0.001 appeared as well. Model-based prediction identified ophthalmopathy a median around 6.5 months prior to its onset. A model built on 13 V-J features separated ophthalmopathy from stable hyperthyroidism.

As to this clonotype: Antigen specificity is unknown. Just one base apart from a much larger clone, this may be a read error.

CDR1 and CDR2 (germline): SNHLY, FYNNEI. This CDR3 is 15 amino acids long. Trimming pared 3 bases from V and 5 bases from J, leaving 14 bases between. TCR beta CDR3 sequences were amplified from RNA transcripts. HTBI primers drove first-round RT-PCR of the TCR CDR3. From the multiplex PCR reads, TCRdb called clonotypes with MiXCR, one entry per CDR3 protein. The data hold about 660,000 distinct CDR3 sequences, with 40% to 55% observed a single time. This chain uses TRBV2 with TRBJ1-5, with unresolved D. The source of this sequence is an adult man with Graves' disease, either hyperthyroidism or ophthalmopathy (not recorded which). The specimen was peripheral blood or thyroid tissue (not recorded which). The CDR3, as DNA: TGTGCCAGCAGTGAGTCGGGTTATGGGGATCAGCCCCAGCATTTT. Its translation is CASSESGYGDQPQHF.